These T cell receptor beta chains were read from a single sample in a study of T cells in Graves' hyperthyroidism and ophthalmopathy. TCRdb independently ran MiXCR on the multiplex PCR reads; one entry per CDR3 protein. The sample holds more than 650,000 distinct CDR3 sequences, 12% to 15% seen once. Material for sequencing was blood. The receptors come from a woman aged 18-29 years with Graves' hyperthyroidism. CDR3s include the opening cysteine and the closing phenylalanine or tryptophan. The D gene is left open where the match is weak. Clone size is given for some rows only: seen once, a few or many times, or a class if the clone is expanded.

j_call | v_call | clone_size | d_call | cdr3_aa | cdr3_nt
TRBJ1-5 | TRBV28 | many | NA | CASSLFGQGKNQPQHF | TGTGCCAGCAGTTTATTCGGTCAAGGGAAAAATCAGCCCCAGCATTTT
TRBJ2-7 | TRBV5-1 | few | NA | CASSLSPVANYEQYF | TGCGCCAGCAGCTTGAGTCCGGTTGCCAACTACGAGCAGTACTTC
TRBJ2-5 | TRBV19 | NA | NA | CASSRVAETQYF | TGTGCCAGTAGTAGGGTAGCGGAGACCCAGTACTTC
TRBJ1-2 | TRBV4-3 | many | TRBD1 | CASSQGQGYIYGYTF | TGCGCCAGCAGCCAAGGACAGGGCTACATCTATGGCTACACCTTC
TRBJ1-2 | TRBV7-3 | many | NA | CASSFEGGYTF | TGTGCCAGCAGCTTTGAGGGTGGCTACACCTTC
TRBJ1-4 | TRBV28 | few | NA | CASSLGHWGEVEEKLFF | TGTGCCAGCAGTTTGGGACACTGGGGAGAGGTTGAAGAAAAACTGTTTTTT
TRBJ2-4 | TRBV7-3 | many | TRBD1 | CASSHRGAGSDIQYF | TGTGCCAGCAGCCACAGGGGGGCAGGGTCGGACATTCAGTACTTC
TRBJ2-3 | TRBV7-9 | NA | TRBD2 | CASEGLAGGDTQYF | TGTGCCAGCGAGGGACTAGCGGGAGGAGATACGCAGTATTTT
TRBJ2-1 | TRBV20-1 | NA | NA | CSAREITVEQFF | TGCAGTGCTAGAGAAATAACTGTTGAGCAGTTCTTC
TRBJ1-1 | TRBV7-2 | many | NA | CASTREGPIHTEAFF | TGTGCCAGCACCCGAGAGGGGCCAATTCACACTGAAGCTTTCTTT
TRBJ2-2 | TRBV7-8 | few | TRBD2 | CASSLARLAGNTGELFF | TGTGCCAGCAGCTTAGCGCGTCTAGCGGGAAACACCGGGGAGCTGTTTTTT
TRBJ2-1 | TRBV7-9 | many | NA | CASSLHDRTTYNEQFF | TGTGCCAGCAGCTTGCATGACAGGACGACCTACAATGAGCAGTTCTTC